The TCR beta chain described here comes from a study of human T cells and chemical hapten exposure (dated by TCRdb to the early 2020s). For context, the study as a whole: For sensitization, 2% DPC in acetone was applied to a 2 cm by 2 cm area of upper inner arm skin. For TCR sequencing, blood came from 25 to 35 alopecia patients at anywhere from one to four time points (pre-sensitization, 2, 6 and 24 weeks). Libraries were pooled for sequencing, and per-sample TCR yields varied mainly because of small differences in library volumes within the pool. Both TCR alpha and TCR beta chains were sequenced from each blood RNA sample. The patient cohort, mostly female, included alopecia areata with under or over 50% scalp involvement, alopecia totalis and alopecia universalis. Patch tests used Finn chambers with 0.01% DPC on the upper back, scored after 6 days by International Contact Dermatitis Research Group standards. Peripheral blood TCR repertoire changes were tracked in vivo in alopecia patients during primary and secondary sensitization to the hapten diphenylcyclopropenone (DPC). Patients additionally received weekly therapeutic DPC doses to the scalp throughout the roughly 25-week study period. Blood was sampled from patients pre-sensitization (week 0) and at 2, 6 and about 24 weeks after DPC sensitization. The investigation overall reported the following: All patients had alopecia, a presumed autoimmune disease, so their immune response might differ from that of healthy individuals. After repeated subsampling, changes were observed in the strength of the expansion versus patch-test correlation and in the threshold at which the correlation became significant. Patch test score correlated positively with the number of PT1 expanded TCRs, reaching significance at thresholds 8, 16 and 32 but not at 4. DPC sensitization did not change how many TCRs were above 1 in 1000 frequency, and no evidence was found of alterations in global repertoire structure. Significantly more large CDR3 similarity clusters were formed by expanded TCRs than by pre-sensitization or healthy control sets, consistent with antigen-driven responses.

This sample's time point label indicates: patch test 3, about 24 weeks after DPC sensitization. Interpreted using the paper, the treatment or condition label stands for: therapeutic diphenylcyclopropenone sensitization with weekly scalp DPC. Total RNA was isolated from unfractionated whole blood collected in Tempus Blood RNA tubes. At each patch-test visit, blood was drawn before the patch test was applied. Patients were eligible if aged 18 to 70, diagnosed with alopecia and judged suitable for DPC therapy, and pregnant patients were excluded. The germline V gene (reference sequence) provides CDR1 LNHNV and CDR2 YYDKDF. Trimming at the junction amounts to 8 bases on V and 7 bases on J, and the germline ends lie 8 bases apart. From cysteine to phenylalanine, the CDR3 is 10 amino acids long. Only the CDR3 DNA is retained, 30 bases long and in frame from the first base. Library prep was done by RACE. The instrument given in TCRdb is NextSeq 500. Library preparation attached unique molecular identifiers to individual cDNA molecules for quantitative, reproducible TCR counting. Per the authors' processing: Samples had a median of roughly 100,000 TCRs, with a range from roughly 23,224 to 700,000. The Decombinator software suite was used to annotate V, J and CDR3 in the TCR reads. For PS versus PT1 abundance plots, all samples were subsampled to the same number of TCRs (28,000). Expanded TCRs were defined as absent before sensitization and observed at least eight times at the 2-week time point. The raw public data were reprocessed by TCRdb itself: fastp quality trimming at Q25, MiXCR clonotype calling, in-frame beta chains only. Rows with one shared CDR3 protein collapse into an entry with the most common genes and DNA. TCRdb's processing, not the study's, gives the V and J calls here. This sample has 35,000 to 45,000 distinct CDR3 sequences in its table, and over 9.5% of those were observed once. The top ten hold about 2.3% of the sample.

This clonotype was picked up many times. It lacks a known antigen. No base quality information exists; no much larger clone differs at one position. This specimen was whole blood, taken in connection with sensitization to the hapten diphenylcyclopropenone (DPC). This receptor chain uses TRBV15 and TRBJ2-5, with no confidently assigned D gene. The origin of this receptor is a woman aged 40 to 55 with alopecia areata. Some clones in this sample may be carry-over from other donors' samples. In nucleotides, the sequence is TGTGCCACCGCTCAATGGACCCAGTACTTC. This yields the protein CATAQWTQYF. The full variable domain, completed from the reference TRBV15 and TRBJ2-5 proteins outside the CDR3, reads DAMVIQNPRYQVTQFGKPVTLSCSQTLNHNVMYWYQQKSSQAPKLLFHYYDKDFNNEADTPDNFQSRRPNTSFCFLDIRSPGLGDTAMYLCATAQWTQYFGPGTRLLVL.